This T cell receptor (beta chain) derives from a study of blood T cell repertoires in COVID-19. The method was immunoSEQ multiplex PCR; TCRdb's version includes in-frame clones alone and lacks a portion of them. The sample contains about 160,000 clones, about 86% of which appear only once. J was trimmed by 0 bases and V by 6 bases; bases with no gene match: 4. The germline V gene has CDR1 MNHEY and CDR2 SVGAGI. This CDR3 region has 15 residues. The gene calls are TRBV6-5 and TRBJ1-4, with 7 bases that match TRBD1. The specimen was peripheral blood. This receptor was taken from a woman between 70 and 85 years old with acute or convalescent COVID-19. The CDR3 coding sequence is TGTGCCAGCAGGAACAGGGGAACAACTAATGAAAAACTGTTTTTT. It yields the protein CASRNRGTTNEKLFF.